The sample holds a few counts of the clone carrying this TCR beta chain. Antigen specificity is unknown. V dropped 4 bases and J dropped 4 bases, with 16 bases sitting between them. The CDR3 totals 16 residues. Per germline, CDR1 MGHRA and CDR2 YSYEKL. The whole isolated RNA underwent reverse transcription, so sequencing captured expressed TCRB transcripts. The table came from immunoSEQ multiplex PCR; TCRdb's copy has only in-frame clones and leaves some out. Of about 230,000 clones listed, around 16% are singletons. This sample stems from a study of beta chain features in type 1 diabetes. Whole-study findings and limits: Small HLA sub-analyses could not settle whether HLA shapes TCRB rearrangement. Patients with Type 1 diabetes showed moderately but significantly shorter TCRB CDR3s in all four CD4+ subsets.

Using CD45RO/CCR7/CD25/CD127/CD95/CD27, CD4+ naive, central memory, regulatory and stem cell-like memory cells were sorted. The rearrangement joins TRBV4-1 to TRBJ2-2, with a possible D match to TRBD2 (6 bases). What was sequenced was naive CD4+ T cells from blood. The TCR originated in a man aged 25 to 40 with type 1 diabetes. Written as DNA, the CDR3 is TGCGCCAGCAGCCCTCTTGCCCTGACTAGCACCGGGGAGCTGTTTTTT. Protein: CASSPLALTSTGELFF.